The 17 T cell receptor beta chains below all came from one sample that was sequenced in a study of blood T cell repertoires in COVID-19. Generated by immunoSEQ multiplex PCR, the TCRdb table keeps only in-frame clones and is missing some. The sample consists of 250,000 to 300,000 clones, 75% to 90% of them appearing once. The sequenced material came from peripheral blood. Every receptor here comes from a woman between 35 and 50 years old with acute or convalescent COVID-19.

This sequence joins TRBV19 and TRBJ1-4; 9 bases line up with TRBD1. There are 15 residues in the CDR3. V lost 5 bases to trimming and J lost 8 bases; unmatched junction nucleotides: 9. Germline lookup yields CDR1 LNHDA and CDR2 SQIVND (reference sequence). The CDR3 loop is CASSPLGQGEEKLFF. The CDR3 nucleotides read TGTGCCAGTAGTCCCCTGGGACAGGGAGAAGAAAAACTGTTTTTT.

The chain combines TRBV9 with TRBJ1-1; D is possibly TRBD1 (5 bases). The V gene lost 0 bases and the J gene lost 4 bases, with 13 bases spanning the gap. The CDR3 totals 15 residues. The germline CDR1 and CDR2 sequences are SGDLS and YYNGEE. CDR3 nucleotides: TGTGCCAGCAGCGTAGCGGGGGTCATGGGCACTGAAGCTTTCTTT. This sequence encodes CASSVAGVMGTEAFF.

This clone has at least ten counts. This chain joins TRBV11-2 and TRBJ2-7, with TRBD1 as a possible D gene (6 bases). Deletions cut 5 bases from V and 3 bases from J, with 11 bases between. The germline V gene has CDR1 SGHAT and CDR2 FQNNGV. CDR3 length: 13 amino acids. DNA for the CDR3: TGTGCCAGCAGCACGAACAGGGACTACGAGCAGTACGTC. It is translated as CASSTNRDYEQYV.

The chain combines TRBV27 with TRBJ1-2; 8 positions agree with TRBD1. Germline CDR1 MNHEY, CDR2 SMNVEV (reference sequence). This CDR3 comprises 14 residues. V was clipped by 0 bases and J by 4 bases; unmatched bases: 1. The CDR3 DNA is TGTGCCAGCAGTTTATCGACAGGGGCCTATGGCTACACCTTC. Protein: CASSLSTGAYGYTF.

This clone has a single count. The rearrangement uses TRBV2 and TRBJ2-5; 8 bases align to TRBD1. Trimming at V came to 5 bases and at J to 5 bases, leaving 7 bases not matched to a gene. The CDR3 contains 14 residues. Germline lookup yields CDR1 SNHLY and CDR2 FYNNEI. The CDR3 DNA reads TGTGCCAGCAGTCCTGACAGGGGATGGGAGACCCAGTACTTC. It specifies CASSPDRGWETQYF.

The chain is built from TRBV19 and TRBJ2-3; D may be TRBD1 (6 bases). CDR3 length: 14 residues. The germline V gene has CDR1 LNHDA and CDR2 SQIVND (reference sequence). Trimming cost V 4 bases and J 2 bases, with 10 bases left between them. This CDR3 reads CASSRAGDTDTQYF. The DNA of the CDR3 is TGTGCCAGTAGTAGGGCAGGGGACACAGATACGCAGTATTTT. Complete variable domain (other parts from reference TRBV19 and TRBJ2-3): DGGITQSPKYLFRKEGQNVTLSCEQNLNHDAMYWYRQDPGQGLRLIYYSQIVNDFQKGDIAEGYSVSREKKESFPLTVTSAQKNPTAFYLCASSRAGDTDTQYFGPGTRLTVL.

This sequence joins TRBV2 and TRBJ1-1, with D uncertain. This CDR3 is 12 amino acids long. Germline CDR1 is SNHLY and CDR2 is FYNNEI. The V end lost 1 base, the J end lost 10 bases, and 10 bases lay between the germline ends. The CDR3 sequence: CASSEGAVRAFF. The CDR3 region has the DNA TGTGCCAGCAGTGAAGGGGCAGTTCGAGCTTTCTTT.

In this sample, this clone turned up once. V and J are TRBV24-1 and TRBJ1-4; a weak D match, TRBD1 (6 bases). Germline lookup yields CDR1 KGHDR and CDR2 SFDVKD. The CDR3 totals 15 residues. V was trimmed by 3 bases and J by 4 bases, leaving 11 bases between them. The CDR3 is CATSDPSRGNEKLFF. The CDR3 coding sequence is TGTGCCACCAGTGATCCGAGCAGGGGTAATGAAAAACTGTTTTTT.

In its sample, this clone was seen once. V and J are TRBV7-2 and TRBJ2-1; 8 nucleotides agree with TRBD2. The CDR3 is made up of 18 amino acids. Germline V gives CDR1 SGHTA, CDR2 FQGNSA. Unmatched junction bases numbered 11, after V lost 1 base and J lost 3 bases. The CDR3 here is CASSLGLAGSPLYNEQFF. DNA of the CDR3: TGTGCCAGCAGCTTAGGGTTAGCGGGGTCCCCCCTCTACAATGAGCAGTTCTTC.

CDR3 DNA sequence: TGCGCCAGCAGTTCCGGGACTAGGAGGGAGACCCAGTACTTC. As protein: CASSSGTRRETQYF. The rearrangement joins TRBV10-1 to TRBJ2-5, with 8 bases that match TRBD2. Trimming removed 5 bases from V and 5 bases from J; junction bases left unmatched: 7. The CDR3 runs to 14 residues. In germline, CDR1 is WNHNN, CDR2 SYGVQD (reference sequence).

In the case of this clone: The junction differs from germline at one of its ends, possibly a read error. The chain carries TRBV19 and TRBJ2-1; 11 bases align to TRBD1. Per the germline V gene, CDR1 is LNHDA and CDR2 is SQIVND (reference sequence). The CDR3 covers 12 residues. The CDR3 is CATVRGQGEAIF. The CDR3 DNA reads TGTGCCACGGTTCGGGGACAGGGGGAGGCGATCTTC.

The rearrangement links TRBV5-8 to TRBJ2-7, with a possible D match to TRBD1 (6 bases). Germline loops: CDR1 SGHTS, CDR2 YDEGEE. The CDR3 is made up of 15 amino acids. V was shortened by 2 bases and J by 7 bases, with 19 bases between the two germline ends. In nucleotides, the CDR3 is TGTGCCAGCAGCTTACGCCTAGGGGGTTTTCTAGAGCAGTACGTC. Protein product: CASSLRLGGFLEQYV.

The rearrangement joins TRBV6-1 to TRBJ2-6, with a weak D call TRBD2 (7 bases). The CDR3 runs 20 residues. Deletions cut 4 bases from V and 0 bases from J, with 22 bases between. Germline V gene sequence: CDR1 MNHNS, CDR2 SASEGT. CDR3 DNA sequence: TGTGCCAGCAGTGCCCCCGTGGGGGGGCGCCTAACCTCTGGGGCCAACGTCCTGACTTTC. Residues: CASSAPVGGRLTSGANVLTF.

The chain is built from TRBV19 and TRBJ1-5, with 7 bases identical to TRBD1. Trimming cost V 1 base and J 7 bases; bases outside gene matches: 4. This CDR3 is 14 amino acids long. The V gene's germline CDR1 is LNHDA and CDR2 SQIVND (reference sequence). The CDR3 DNA reads as TGTGCCAGTAGTATAGTGAACAGGGGACAGCCCCAGCATTTT. Protein product: CASSIVNRGQPQHF.

The chain has TRBV11-2 and TRBJ2-6, with 8 bases that match TRBD1. This CDR3 is 16 amino acids long. The J segment lost 4 bases and the V segment lost 5 bases, leaving 7 bases of the junction unmatched. Germline lookup yields CDR1 SGHAT and CDR2 FQNNGV. The CDR3 DNA follows: TGTGCCAGCAGCGAACTCAGGGGGCGCGGGGCCAACGTCCTGACTTTC. This sequence encodes CASSELRGRGANVLTF.

The V call is TRBV6-6, the J call TRBJ1-2, with TRBD1 identical over 7 bases. CDR1 MNHNY and CDR2 SVGAGI come from the germline V gene (reference sequence). The CDR3 is 14 amino acids. After removal of 3 bases from V and 4 bases from J, the junction contained 5 bases not matched to a gene. The DNA of the CDR3 is TGTGCCAGCAGTTATCAACAGGGGAGCTATGGCTACACCTTC. Its protein product is CASSYQQGSYGYTF.

This chain links TRBV4-2 with TRBJ1-5, with 7 nucleotides matching TRBD1. This CDR3 contains 18 residues. V dropped 0 bases and J dropped 1; count of bases not matched to a gene: 9. Germline V gene sequence: CDR1 LGHNA, CDR2 YNFKEQ. The CDR3 nucleotides read TGTGCCAGCAGCCAAGACTGGCAGGGGGTGGAAAGCAATCAGCCCCAGCATTTT. It is translated as CASSQDWQGVESNQPQHF.